The 23 T cell receptor beta chains in this list originate from one sample, sequenced in a study of long-term antiretroviral therapy in people with HIV. With survey level as its setting, the immunoSEQ assay was v3.0. Only in-frame clones appear in the TCRdb table, and some are missing; sequencing was by immunoSEQ multiplex PCR. The table shows approximately 20,000 clones, with around three quarters occurring only once. Material: unsorted PBMCs, obtained 2.2 years after starting antiretroviral therapy. The receptors here all came from a man aged 50 to 59 with HIV.

The chain uses TRBV30 and TRBJ1-5; perhaps TRBD1 as D (6 bases). CDR1 is GTSNPN, CDR2 SVGIG, per germline (reference sequence). This CDR3 comprises 13 residues. The V and J ends lost 3 bases and 4 bases respectively, with 10 bases between them. The CDR3 loop is CAWSQDRNQPQHF. Written as DNA, the CDR3 is TGTGCCTGGAGCCAGGACAGAAATCAGCCCCAGCATTTT. The full variable domain, with the rest looked up from reference TRBV30 and TRBJ1-5, is SQTIHQWPATLVQPVGSPLSLECTVEGTSNPNLYWYRQAAGRGLQLLFYSVGIGQISSEVPQNLSASRPQDRQFILSSKKLLLSDSGFYLCAWSQDRNQPQHFGDGTRLSIL.

The chain carries TRBV4-3 and TRBJ2-2, with TRBD2 as a possible D gene (6 bases). Trimming left V 4 bases short and J 3 bases short, with 12 bases between. The CDR3 covers 15 residues. Germline values: CDR1 LGHNA, CDR2 YSLEER. The CDR3 loop reads CASSPNGRYTGELFF. CDR3 DNA sequence: TGCGCCAGCAGCCCAAATGGGAGGTACACCGGGGAGCTGTTTTTT.

The chain couples TRBV6-1 to TRBJ2-7; the match to TRBD1 covers 7 bases. Losses at the gene ends were 4 bases for V and 7 bases for J; bases not matched to a gene: 13. This CDR3 has 15 residues. In germline, CDR1 is MNHNS, CDR2 SASEGT. The CDR3 sequence is CASSVGGVAVAEQYF. DNA for the CDR3: TGTGCCAGCAGTGTAGGGGGCGTAGCAGTCGCTGAGCAGTACTTC.

V and J are TRBV19 and TRBJ1-2, with unresolved D. The CDR3 sequence is 12 residues long. Trimming cost V 2 bases and J 3 bases, with 4 bases left between them. Germline CDR1 and CDR2: LNHDA and SQIVND (reference sequence). This chain's CDR3 is CASSIRDYGYTF. CDR3 bases: TGTGCCAGTAGTATACGGGACTATGGCTACACCTTC. Variable domain in full (rest from reference TRBV19 and TRBJ1-2): DGGITQSPKYLFRKEGQNVTLSCEQNLNHDAMYWYRQDPGQGLRLIYYSQIVNDFQKGDIAEGYSVSREKKESFPLTVTSAQKNPTAFYLCASSIRDYGYTFGSGTRLTVV.

There are a few counts of this clone. The J gene is TRBJ1-1, the V gene TRBV28; the D gene is possibly TRBD1 (5 bases). Looked up from germline, CDR1 is MDHEN and CDR2 is SYDVKM. Trimming took off 7 bases at V and 0 bases at J, with 15 bases between the two ends. This CDR3 is 15 amino acids long. CDR3 amino acids: CASTGTLLMNTEAFF. DNA for the CDR3: TGTGCCAGCACTGGGACGTTGCTCATGAACACTGAAGCTTTCTTT.

The chain carries TRBV4-1 and TRBJ1-5; 7 positions agree with TRBD1. Trimming cost V 3 bases and J 4 bases; bases outside gene matches: 6. CDR3 length: 15 amino acids. Germline V CDR1 and CDR2: MGHRA, YSYEKL. The DNA for the CDR3 is TGCGCCAGCAGCCAGGGGACAGCGATTAATCAGCCCCAGCATTTT. Protein product: CASSQGTAINQPQHF.

This clone has only a few counts. The chain has TRBV19 and TRBJ2-7; D is possibly TRBD2 (6 bases). Germline V gene data show CDR1 as LNHDA and CDR2 as SQIVND (reference sequence). V dropped 3 bases and J dropped 0 bases, with 12 bases sitting between them. This CDR3 comprises 15 residues. CDR3 in DNA: TGTGCCAGTAGTATCTCGGGACTGAGCTCCTACGAGCAGTACTTC. Its translation: CASSISGLSSYEQYF.

The gene calls are TRBV27 and TRBJ1-4, with 9 positions matching TRBD1. V trimming: 7 bases; J trimming: 0 bases; junction bases outside the gene matches: 6. Germline-derived CDR1 and CDR2 are MNHEY and SMNVEV (reference sequence). The CDR3 has 16 residues. This CDR3 is CASKTTGGSTNEKLFF. The CDR3 DNA sequence: TGTGCCAGCAAGACGACAGGGGGGTCAACTAATGAAAAACTGTTTTTT.

The gene calls are TRBV18 and TRBJ2-7; 7 nucleotides match TRBD2. Per germline, CDR1 KGHSH and CDR2 LQKENI. The CDR3 sequence is 16 residues long. Losses at the gene ends were 0 bases for V and 0 bases for J; bases not matched to a gene: 5. The DNA of the CDR3 is TGTGCCAGCTCACCACCGAAGGGGAGGGGCTCCTACGAGCAGTACTTC. Its protein is CASSPPKGRGSYEQYF.

J is TRBJ2-1 and V is TRBV23-1; D might be TRBD2 (6 bases). TRBV23-1 is identified as an open reading frame with a role that is uncertain. Trimming removed 0 bases from V and 5 bases from J, with 17 bases in between. The CDR3 sequence is 17 residues long. CDR3 coding DNA: TGCGCCAGCAGTCAATCGTGGAGGGGCCCGAGGGACAATGAGCAGTTCTTC. It is translated as CASSQSWRGPRDNEQFF.

V gene TRBV7-2 combines with J gene TRBJ2-1, with TRBD2 identical over 10 bases. The junction had 14 bases not matched to a gene; V was cut back by 5 bases and J by 4 bases. Germline CDR1 SGHTA, CDR2 FQGNSA. CDR3 length equals 18 residues. The CDR3 protein is CASSPQSGGAGFYNEQFF. CDR3 in DNA: TGTGCCAGCAGCCCACAAAGCGGGGGGGCTGGGTTTTACAATGAGCAGTTCTTC.

In its sample, this clone is medium-sized. The gene calls are TRBV4-1 and TRBJ1-6; D unclear. The CDR3 runs 16 residues. V was cut by 1 base and J by 7 bases, with 14 bases left in between. Germline lookup yields CDR1 MGHRA and CDR2 YSYEKL. In nucleotides, the CDR3 is TGCGCCAGCAGCCAAGCTGCCTCCTTCGAGAATTCACCCCTCCACTTT. It specifies CASSQAASFENSPLHF.

The chain employs TRBV10-3 and TRBJ2-5; a possible D gene is TRBD1 (6 bases). TRBJ2-7 explains the end of the DNA better; the J call may be wrong. Germline loops: CDR1 ENHRY, CDR2 SYGVKD. This CDR3 is built from 18 residues. The CDR3 protein is CAISESETGHLPFYEQYF. The CDR3 DNA sequence: TGTGCCATCAGTGAGTCTGAGACAGGTCATCTGCCATTCTACGAGCAGTACTTC.

The rearrangement joins TRBV29-1 to TRBJ2-7; 7 nucleotides line up with TRBD1. This CDR3 has 11 residues. After removal of 5 bases from V and 5 bases from J, the junction contained 3 bases not matched to a gene. The germline V gene has CDR1 SQVTM and CDR2 ANQGSEA. The CDR3 DNA reads as TGCAGCGTTCAAACAGGGGACGAGCAGTACTTC. Its translation: CSVQTGDEQYF.

The chain joins TRBV15 to TRBJ1-5; D might be TRBD1 (6 bases). V lost 6 bases to trimming and J lost 3 bases, with 9 bases between them. CDR3 length: 13 amino acids. Germline CDR1 and CDR2: LNHNV and YYDKDF (reference sequence). The CDR3 here is CATRQGLNQPQHF. Written as DNA, the CDR3 is TGTGCCACCAGACAGGGACTCAATCAGCCCCAGCATTTT.

The CDR3 protein is CASSPPGGRSEKLFF. Here the CDR3 DNA reads TGTGCCAGCAGCCCTCCGGGGGGTAGGAGTGAAAAACTGTTTTTT. The chain has TRBV14 and TRBJ1-4; tentative D call: TRBD1 (5 bases). Germline V lookup: CDR1 SGHDN, CDR2 FVKESK. The CDR3 is made up of 15 amino acids. V was shortened by 4 bases and J by 7 bases, with 16 bases between the two germline ends.

The table lists this clone with a few counts. The chain employs TRBV2 and TRBJ2-7; 10 bases map to TRBD2. The germline gives CDR1 SNHLY, CDR2 FYNNEI. V lost 1 base to trimming and J lost 4 bases; unmatched junction nucleotides: 13. The CDR3 loop spans 18 amino acids. This CDR3 reads CASSEGPPLAGVKYEQYF. Written as DNA, the CDR3 is TGTGCCAGCAGTGAAGGTCCGCCGCTAGCGGGAGTGAAATACGAGCAGTACTTC.

The J gene is TRBJ1-2, the V gene TRBV4-3; D possibly corresponds to TRBD1 (6 bases). Germline CDR1 LGHNA, CDR2 YSLEER. Trimming shortened V by 0 bases and J by 0 bases, and 17 bases separated the two germline ends. This CDR3 comprises 18 residues. As DNA, the CDR3 is TGCGCCAGCAGCCAAGATGGGGCGGGGGCGCTTACTAACTATGGCTACACCTTC. Its protein is CASSQDGAGALTNYGYTF.

The chain employs TRBV7-2 and TRBJ2-2; tentatively, D is TRBD1 (7 bases). V dropped 5 bases and J dropped 6 bases, with 22 bases sitting between them. Per germline, CDR1 SGHTA and CDR2 FQGNSA. The CDR3 runs to 17 residues. The CDR3 nucleotides are TGTGCCAGCAGCCCCAAGGGGGGACAGTTGATCCCCGGGGAGCTGTTTTTT. Its translation: CASSPKGGQLIPGELFF.

The chain employs TRBV18 and TRBJ1-5; 10 bases align to TRBD1. Germline V lookup: CDR1 KGHSH, CDR2 LQKENI. V lost 0 bases, J lost 6 bases, and 11 bases stayed unmatched. The CDR3 loop spans 18 amino acids. The CDR3 bases are TGTGCCAGCTCACCACCCCCTTTGACAGGGGGCGCAAGTCAGCCCCAGCATTTT. Amino acid sequence: CASSPPPLTGGASQPQHF.

Written as DNA, the CDR3 is TGTGCCAGCAGCAAAAAGGGTCCAAGGGGTAACACAGATACGCAGTATTTT. Translating gives CASSKKGPRGNTDTQYF. The genes are TRBV21-1 and TRBJ2-3; the table assigns TRBD1, which was not confirmed against the DNA. TRBV21-1 represents a pseudogene. This CDR3 comprises 17 residues.

The chain carries TRBV5-1 and TRBJ2-3, with unresolved D. The CDR3 spans 14 residues. Germline lookup yields CDR1 SGHRS and CDR2 YFSETQ. V was clipped by 1 base and J by 5 bases, with 11 bases between them. The CDR3 here is CASSLSQKGDTQYF. The CDR3 region has the DNA TGCGCCAGCAGCTTGAGCCAGAAGGGAGATACGCAGTATTTT.

The chain carries TRBV7-2 and TRBJ1-1; D is unresolved. Germline V lookup: CDR1 SGHTA, CDR2 FQGNSA. This CDR3 is 13 amino acids long. Trimming cost V 2 bases and J 0 bases, with 4 bases left between them. This chain's CDR3 is CASSLQVNTEAFF. Written as DNA, the CDR3 is TGTGCCAGCAGCTTACAAGTGAACACTGAAGCTTTCTTT.